This TCR beta chain was observed in a study of T cell repertoires in cytomegalovirus infection. Turning to the study itself: An indication of both CMV infection and matching HLA type came from public TCR beta signatures. Study-level findings and limits: Cumulative public TCR beta family frequency identified carriers of CMV plus the relevant HLA. HLA-C-restricted CMV clonotypes gave the most frequent clonotype in two of eight donors.

This clonotype has ten or more counts. Its antigen is not known. The V gene lost 1 base and the J gene lost 6 bases, with 15 bases spanning the gap. The V gene's germline CDR1 is SGHAT and CDR2 FQNNGV. The length of the CDR3 is 15 residues. TCRdb fed the reads into MiXCR, producing one record per CDR3 protein. Of hundreds of thousands of distinct CDR3 sequences listed, approximately 25% are singletons. The chain has TRBV11-2 and TRBJ1-2; TRBD1 might be the D (6 bases). The source of this sequence is a human donor in good health (CMV status not recorded). Some clones in this sample may be carry-over from other donors' samples. Sequencing was done on a sample of CD8+ T cells from PBMCs. CDR3 in amino acids: CASSLAGRGIDGYTF. CDR3 sequence (DNA): TGTGCCAGCAGCTTAGCGGGCAGGGGAATAGATGGCTACACCTTC. The whole variable domain, filled in from reference TRBV11-2 and TRBJ1-2, reads EAGVAQSPRYKIIEKRQSVAFWCNPISGHATLYWYQQILGQGPKLLIQFQNNGVVDDSQLPKDRFSAERLKGVDSTLKIQPAKLEDSAVYLCASSLAGRGIDGYTFGSGTRLTVV.